This TCR beta chain was found in a study of blood T cell repertoires in COVID-19. Study as a whole: PBMCs, B-cell-depleted T cells, or T cells provided the cDNA or gDNA that made up the material.

Profiled with immunoSEQ multiplex PCR; TCRdb holds only in-frame clones, not every one. Here the sample spans some 180,000 clones, roughly 85% being singletons. Looked up from germline, CDR1 is SGHTA and CDR2 is FQGNSA. The V gene end was trimmed by 5 bases and the J gene end by 3 bases; junction bases not matched to a gene: 9. CDR3 length: 16 residues. Sequenced material: peripheral blood. The clonotype was recovered from a woman in her fifties or sixties with acute or convalescent COVID-19. V is TRBV7-2 and J is TRBJ2-1, with 8 bases aligning to TRBD2. The CDR3 bases are TGTGCCAGCAGCCCAGGGGAACTAGCGGTCTACAATGAGCAGTTCTTC. Translation: CASSPGELAVYNEQFF.